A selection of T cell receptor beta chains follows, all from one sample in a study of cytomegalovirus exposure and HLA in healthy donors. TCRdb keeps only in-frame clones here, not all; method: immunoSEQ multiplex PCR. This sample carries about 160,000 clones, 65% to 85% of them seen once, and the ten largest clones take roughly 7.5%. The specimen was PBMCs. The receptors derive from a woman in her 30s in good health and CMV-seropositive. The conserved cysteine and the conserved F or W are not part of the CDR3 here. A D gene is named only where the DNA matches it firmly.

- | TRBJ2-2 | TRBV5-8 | ASSFRTHTGELF
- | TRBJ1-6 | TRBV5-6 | ASSLYGRSSYNSPLH
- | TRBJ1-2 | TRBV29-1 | SVEDTYRGANGYT
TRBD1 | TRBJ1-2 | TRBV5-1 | ASSPNPGGQGEGYT
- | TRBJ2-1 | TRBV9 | ASSQLAVPYNEQF
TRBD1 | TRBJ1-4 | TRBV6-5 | ASSRDRSNEKLF
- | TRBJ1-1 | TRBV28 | ASSLSSHREAF
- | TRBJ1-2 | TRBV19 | ASTTWNYGYT
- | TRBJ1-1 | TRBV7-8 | ASSSSWLSEAF
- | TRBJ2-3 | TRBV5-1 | ASRPLDSSTDTQY
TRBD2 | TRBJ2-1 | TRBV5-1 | ASSLAGNEQF
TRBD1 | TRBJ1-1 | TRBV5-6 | ASSYRDRNTEAF
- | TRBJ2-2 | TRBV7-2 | ASSLLNPGAGELF
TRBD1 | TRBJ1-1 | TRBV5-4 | ASSGTVNTEAF
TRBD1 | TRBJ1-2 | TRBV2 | ASSEMGQGPGYT